This T cell receptor beta chain is drawn from a study of OX40 agonist ivuxolimab in advanced cancers. Study-level background: Patients enrolled in dose escalation were diagnosed with hepatocellular carcinoma, melanoma, renal cell or head and neck cancer. Prior checkpoint blockade (anti-PD-1, anti-PD-L1 or anti-CTLA-4) was permitted; under 50% had it.

TCRdb's table, derived via immunoSEQ multiplex PCR, lists solely in-frame clones and lacks some. Of about 79,000 clones in the sample, about 90% were seen once. With 5 bases removed from V and 1 base from J, the gap between germline ends came to 8 bases. The CDR3 is 13 amino acids. CDR1 is MNHEY and CDR2 is SMNVEV in the germline V gene (reference sequence). V usage is TRBV27 and J usage is TRBJ1-1, with D unresolved. The source material was CD4+ or CD8+ T cells sorted from blood, sampled in a trial of the OX40 agonist ivuxolimab. The sequence was obtained from an adult with an advanced solid tumor such as melanoma, head and neck, liver or kidney cancer. CDR3 nucleotides: TGTGCCAGCAGTATAAGAGCGAACACTGAAGCTTTCTTT. This codes for CASSIRANTEAFF.